This T cell receptor beta chain was observed in a study of Ad26.COV2.S vaccination and SARS-CoV-2 variants. Treatment defined: around 19 received Ad26.COV2.S at low or high dose, single or two shots; five or six received placebo; per-sample allocation not given. Each sample was drawn 63 days after the first injection (of vaccine or placebo). The CDR3 spans 14 residues. Germline V CDR1 and CDR2: MDHEN, SYDVKM. The germline V and J ends were trimmed by 5 bases and 1 base, with 11 bases remaining between them. Using immunoSEQ multiplex PCR, the repertoire was profiled, and TCRdb retains in-frame clones only, with some absent. The sample consists of some 350,000 clones, about 90% of them appearing once.

The specimen was peripheral blood, collected in a trial of Ad26.COV2.S vaccine versus placebo. The clonotype was recovered from a person between 18 and 59 years old who received the Ad26.COV2.S COVID-19 vaccine or a placebo. This rearrangement joins TRBV28 to TRBJ1-1; D unresolved. The CDR3 bases are TGTGCCAGCAGTCCGTACCCGAAGAACACTGAAGCTTTCTTT. Translation: CASSPYPKNTEAFF.